This is a list of T cell receptor beta chains from one sample in a study of T-cell memory formation after mild COVID-19. TCRdb reanalysed the 5' RACE reads using MiXCR and keeps one entry per CDR3 protein. The sample has 450,000 or so distinct CDR3 sequences, 20% to 30% seen once. The sample taken for sequencing was PBMCs or a T cell subset sorted from them (not recorded which). These TCRs come from an adult woman who had mild COVID-19 (a few samples of this study predate the infection). Cell type and time point are not known. Each CDR3 is given with its conserved first and last residue. Fields, in order: CDR3 length, clone size, V gene, D gene, J gene, CDR3 DNA, CDR3 protein. D genes are given only for firm matches. Size values are once, few and many counts, or a class for expanded clones, and some rows have none.

length: 16
size: few
V: TRBV7-9
D: TRBD1
J: TRBJ2-5
DNA: TGTGCCAGCAGGGCCAACAGGGGGCTCGGCGGGGAGACCCAGTACTTC
CDR3: CASRANRGLGGETQYF

length: 11
size: -
V: TRBV12-3/TRBV12-4
D: -
J: TRBJ2-7
DNA: TGTGCCAGCAGTACGCTAAGGGAGCAGTACTTC
CDR3: CASSTLREQYF

length: 14
size: few
V: TRBV6-5
D: TRBD2
J: TRBJ2-2
DNA: TGTGCCAGCAGTTTCGGACTAGAAACCGGGGAGCTGTTTTTT
CDR3: CASSFGLETGELFF

length: 16
size: -
V: TRBV5-1
D: TRBD2
J: TRBJ2-2
DNA: TGCGCCAGCAGCTTGGGAGCGGGGGATGTCACCGGGGAGCTGTTTTTT
CDR3: CASSLGAGDVTGELFF

length: 18
size: few
V: TRBV24-1
D: TRBD2
J: TRBJ2-2
DNA: TGTGCCACCAGTGATTTCCGAGCGGGAGGAGTCGAGACCGGGGAGCTGTTTTTT
CDR3: CATSDFRAGGVETGELFF

length: 12
size: -
V: TRBV12-3/TRBV12-4
D: -
J: TRBJ1-6
DNA: TGTGCCAGCAATATGAATCATTCACCCCTCCACTTT
CDR3: CASNMNHSPLHF

length: 14
size: few
V: TRBV6-5
D: TRBD2
J: TRBJ2-1
DNA: TGTGCCAGCAGTTACTTGCGGGAGTACAATGAGCAGTTCTTC
CDR3: CASSYLREYNEQFF

length: 16
size: -
V: TRBV20-1
D: TRBD2
J: TRBJ2-1
DNA: TGCAGTGCTAGAGATTGGCTAGCGGTACGGGGCAATGAGCAGTTCTTC
CDR3: CSARDWLAVRGNEQFF

length: 12
size: -
V: TRBV6-5
D: -
J: TRBJ1-1
DNA: TGTGCCAGCCATAGAGCGAACACTGAAGCTTTCTTT
CDR3: CASHRANTEAFF

length: 12
size: -
V: TRBV29-1
D: -
J: TRBJ1-2
DNA: TGCAGCGTTGTCACGGACCATCCTGGCTACACCTTC
CDR3: CSVVTDHPGYTF

length: 14
size: -
V: TRBV7-2
D: -
J: TRBJ2-1
DNA: TGTGCCAGCAGCCGCGGTAACTCCTACAATGAGCAGTTCTTC
CDR3: CASSRGNSYNEQFF

length: 15
size: few
V: TRBV5-1
D: -
J: TRBJ2-3
DNA: TGCGCCAGCAGCTTCCAAGGGGCGGGCACAGATACGCAGTATTTT
CDR3: CASSFQGAGTDTQYF

length: 16
size: -
V: TRBV7-3
D: -
J: TRBJ1-1
DNA: TGTGCCAGCAGCTCTGAGGGCCCAAACATGAACACTGAAGCTTTCTTT
CDR3: CASSSEGPNMNTEAFF

length: 14
size: -
V: TRBV7-3
D: -
J: TRBJ2-5
DNA: TGTGCCAGCAGCTTAAATGCAGGAGGAGAGACCCAGTACTTC
CDR3: CASSLNAGGETQYF

length: 16
size: -
V: TRBV19
D: -
J: TRBJ2-7
DNA: TGTGCCAGTAGGGGGGGGGGCTTCGGCTACCCCTACGAGCAGTACTTC
CDR3: CASRGGGFGYPYEQYF

length: 13
size: -
V: TRBV27
D: -
J: TRBJ2-2
DNA: TGTGCCAGCAGTGCATTAGCGGCCGGGGAGCTGTTTTTT
CDR3: CASSALAAGELFF

length: 14
size: -
V: TRBV6-2/TRBV6-3
D: TRBD1
J: TRBJ1-1
DNA: TGTGCCAGCAGTCGCTTCGGACAGGAGACTGAAGCTTTCTTT
CDR3: CASSRFGQETEAFF